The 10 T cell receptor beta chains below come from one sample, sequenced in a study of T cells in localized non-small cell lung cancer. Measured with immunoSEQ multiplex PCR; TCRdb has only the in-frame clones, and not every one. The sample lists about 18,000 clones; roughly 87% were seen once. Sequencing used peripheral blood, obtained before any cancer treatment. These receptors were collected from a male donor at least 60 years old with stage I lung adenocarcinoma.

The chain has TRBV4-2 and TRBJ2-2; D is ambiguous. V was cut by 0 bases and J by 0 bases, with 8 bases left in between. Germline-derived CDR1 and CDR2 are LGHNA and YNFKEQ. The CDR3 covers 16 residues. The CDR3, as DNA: TGTGCCAGCAGCCAAGACCCAACCCCGAACACCGGGGAGCTGTTTTTT. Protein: CASSQDPTPNTGELFF.

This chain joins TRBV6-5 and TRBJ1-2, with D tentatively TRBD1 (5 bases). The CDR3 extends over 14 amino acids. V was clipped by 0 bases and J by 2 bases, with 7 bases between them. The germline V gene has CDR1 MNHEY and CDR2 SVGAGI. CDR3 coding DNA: TGTGCCAGCAGTTACTCCCGACAGAACTATGGCTACACCTTC. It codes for CASSYSRQNYGYTF.

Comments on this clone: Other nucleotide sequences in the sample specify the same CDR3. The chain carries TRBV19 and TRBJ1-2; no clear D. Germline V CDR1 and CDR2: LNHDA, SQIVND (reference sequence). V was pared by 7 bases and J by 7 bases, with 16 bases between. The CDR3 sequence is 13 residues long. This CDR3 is CASTHSGVAGYTF. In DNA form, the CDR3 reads TGTGCCAGTACCCACAGCGGGGTAGCTGGCTACACCTTC.

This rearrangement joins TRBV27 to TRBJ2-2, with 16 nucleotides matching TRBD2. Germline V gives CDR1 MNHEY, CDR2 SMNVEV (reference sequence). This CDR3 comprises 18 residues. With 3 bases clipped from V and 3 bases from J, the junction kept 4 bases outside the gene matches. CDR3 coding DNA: TGTGCCAGCAGTTTGCGGGGACTAGCGGGAGGGCACACCGGGGAGCTGTTTTTT. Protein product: CASSLRGLAGGHTGELFF.

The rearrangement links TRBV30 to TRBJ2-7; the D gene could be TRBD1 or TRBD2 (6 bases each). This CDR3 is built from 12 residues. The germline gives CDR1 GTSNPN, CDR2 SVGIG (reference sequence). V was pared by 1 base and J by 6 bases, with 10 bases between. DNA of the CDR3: TGTGCCTGGAGTGGGGGGGCCGCCGAGCAGTACTTC. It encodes CAWSGGAAEQYF.

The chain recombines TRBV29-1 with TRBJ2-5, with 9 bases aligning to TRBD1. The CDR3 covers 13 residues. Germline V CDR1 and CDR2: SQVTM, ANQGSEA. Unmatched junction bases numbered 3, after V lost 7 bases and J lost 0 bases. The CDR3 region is CSAGQGYQETQYF. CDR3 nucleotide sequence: TGCAGCGCCGGACAGGGGTACCAAGAGACCCAGTACTTC. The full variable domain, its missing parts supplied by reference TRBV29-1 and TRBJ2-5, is SAVISQKPSRDICQRGTSLTIQCQVDSQVTMMFWYRQQPGQSLTLIATANQGSEATYESGFVIDKFPISRPNLTFSTLTVSNMSPEDSSIYLCSAGQGYQETQYFGPGTRLLVL.

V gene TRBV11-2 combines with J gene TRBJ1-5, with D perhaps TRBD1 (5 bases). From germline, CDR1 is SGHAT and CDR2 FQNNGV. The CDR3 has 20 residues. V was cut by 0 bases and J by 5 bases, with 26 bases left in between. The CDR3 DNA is TGTGCCAGCAGCTTAGACCAAGACAGCTTTAGTAACCGCACCGATCAGCCCCAGCATTTT. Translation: CASSLDQDSFSNRTDQPQHF.

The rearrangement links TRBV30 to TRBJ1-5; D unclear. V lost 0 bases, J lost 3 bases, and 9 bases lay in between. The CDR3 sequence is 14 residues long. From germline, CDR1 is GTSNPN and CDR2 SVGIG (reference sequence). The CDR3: CAWSVGSSNQPQHF. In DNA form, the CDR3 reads TGTGCCTGGAGTGTAGGTAGCTCCAATCAGCCCCAGCATTTT.

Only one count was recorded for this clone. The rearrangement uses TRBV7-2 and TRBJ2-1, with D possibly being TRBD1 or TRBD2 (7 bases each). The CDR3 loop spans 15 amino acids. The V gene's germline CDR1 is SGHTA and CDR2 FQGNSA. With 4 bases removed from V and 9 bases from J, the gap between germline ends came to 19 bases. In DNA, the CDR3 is TGTGCCAGCAGCTCGGGACAGCCGGGGGGTGGTGAGCAGTTCTTC. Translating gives CASSSGQPGGGEQFF.

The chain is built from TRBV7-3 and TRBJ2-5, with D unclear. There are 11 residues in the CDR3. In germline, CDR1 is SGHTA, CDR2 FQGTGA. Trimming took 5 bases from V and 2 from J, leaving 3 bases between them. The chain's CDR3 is CASSAQETQYF. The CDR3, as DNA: TGTGCCAGCAGCGCACAAGAGACCCAGTACTTC.